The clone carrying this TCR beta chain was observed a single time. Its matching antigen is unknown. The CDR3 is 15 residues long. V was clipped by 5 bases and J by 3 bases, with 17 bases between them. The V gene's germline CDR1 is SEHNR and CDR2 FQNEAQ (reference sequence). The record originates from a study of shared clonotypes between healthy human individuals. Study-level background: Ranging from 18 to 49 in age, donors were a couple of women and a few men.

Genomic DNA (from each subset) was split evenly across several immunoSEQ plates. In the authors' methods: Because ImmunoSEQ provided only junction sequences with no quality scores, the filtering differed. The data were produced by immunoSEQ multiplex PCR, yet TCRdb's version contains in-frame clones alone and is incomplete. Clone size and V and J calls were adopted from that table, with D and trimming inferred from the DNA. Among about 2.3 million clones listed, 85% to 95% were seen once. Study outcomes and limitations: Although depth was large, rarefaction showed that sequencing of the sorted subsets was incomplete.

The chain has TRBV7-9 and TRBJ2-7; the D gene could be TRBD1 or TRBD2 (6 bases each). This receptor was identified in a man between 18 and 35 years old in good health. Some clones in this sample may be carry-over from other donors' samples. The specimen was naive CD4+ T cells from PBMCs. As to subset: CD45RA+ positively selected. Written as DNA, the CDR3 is TGTGCCAGCAGCCTCGGGGGTCAGGGGCTCTACGAGCAGTACTTC. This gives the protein CASSLGGQGLYEQYF.